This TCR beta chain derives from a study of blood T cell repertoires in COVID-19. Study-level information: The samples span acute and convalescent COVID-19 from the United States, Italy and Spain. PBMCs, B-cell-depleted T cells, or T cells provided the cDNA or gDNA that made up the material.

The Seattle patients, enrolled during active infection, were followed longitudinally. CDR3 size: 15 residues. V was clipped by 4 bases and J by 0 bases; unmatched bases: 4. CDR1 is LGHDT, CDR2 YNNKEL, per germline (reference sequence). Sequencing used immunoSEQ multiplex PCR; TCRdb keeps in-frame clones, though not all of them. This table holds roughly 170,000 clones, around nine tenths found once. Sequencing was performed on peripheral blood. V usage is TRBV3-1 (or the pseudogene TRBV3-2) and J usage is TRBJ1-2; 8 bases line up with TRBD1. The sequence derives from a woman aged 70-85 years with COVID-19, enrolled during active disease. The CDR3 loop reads CASSPGQGANYGYTF. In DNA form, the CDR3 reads TGTGCCAGCAGCCCTGGACAGGGAGCTAACTATGGCTACACCTTC.